This note documents a single T cell receptor beta chain sequence. These data originate in a study of blood T cell repertoires in COVID-19. At the level of the study: Donors in the United States, Italy and Spain gave samples during acute or convalescent COVID-19. The cDNA or gDNA used as material had been derived from T cells, B-cell-depleted T cells, or PBMCs.

CDR1 is LNHDA and CDR2 is SQIVND in the germline V gene (reference sequence). The V segment lost 2 bases and the J segment 4 bases; nucleotides outside the gene matches: 10. This CDR3 has 16 residues. In the authors' workflow: The authors estimated nucleated cell counts from reference gene primer amplification. The repertoire was sequenced with immunoSEQ multiplex PCR; TCRdb's copy has only in-frame clones and lacks some. From that table come the V and J calls and clone size; the DNA was used to work out D and trimming. This table has hundreds of thousands of clones, about 85% appearing once. V usage is TRBV19 and J usage is TRBJ2-7, with TRBD2 matching 8 bases. The source material was peripheral blood. This sequence was found in a woman aged 18-30 years who had recovered from COVID-19. In nucleotides, the CDR3 is TGTGCCAGTAGTATATCGTCCAGCGGGAGAAGGTACGAGCAGTACTTC. It specifies CASSISSSGRRYEQYF.